This entry lists 31 T cell receptor beta chains sequenced from one sample in a study of response to subunit inactivated influenza vaccine. One entry per CDR3 protein results from TCRdb running MiXCR on the RT-PCR reads. The sample comprises under 500,000 distinct CDR3 sequences, approximately 11% of which are singletons, and more than 10% rests with the top ten. Sequences were derived from PBMCs from blood, sampled 45 days after vaccination. These TCRs come from a man in his fifties or sixties who received an inactivated influenza vaccine.

This CDR3 reads CASGRGRIQETQYF. The CDR3 coding sequence is TGTGCCAGCGGTCGTGGACGGATCCAAGAGACCCAGTACTTC. This chain connects TRBV6-1 to TRBJ2-5; D not certain. Germline V gives CDR1 MNHNS, CDR2 SASEGT. The CDR3 has 14 amino acids. V was clipped by 8 bases and J by 1 base, with 14 bases between them.

This clonotype turned up a few times. The chain has TRBV2 and TRBJ2-2; possible D gene TRBD2, 5 bases. The ends were cut back, 6 bases at V and 5 bases at J, with 13 bases in the middle. Germline V CDR1 and CDR2: SNHLY, FYNNEI. This CDR3 spans 14 amino acids. The CDR3 DNA sequence: TGTGCCAGCAGCTCCTGGACTGGGACCGGGGAGCTGTTTTTT. Translation gives CASSSWTGTGELFF.

This clonotype was counted only a few times. The rearrangement joins TRBV12-3 or TRBV12-4 to TRBJ2-7; TRBD1 aligns across 8 bases. The CDR3 extends over 15 amino acids. The trim removed 5 bases at V and 6 bases at J, leaving 12 bases unmatched. CDR3 DNA sequence: TGTGCCAGCAGTCCCTTTGGACAGGGATCCGGCGAGCAGTACTTC. Residues: CASSPFGQGSGEQYF.

The chain couples TRBV20-1 to TRBJ2-7, with D perhaps TRBD2 (6 bases). This CDR3 comprises 15 residues. Germline loops: CDR1 DFQATT, CDR2 SNEGSKA (reference sequence). V was shortened by 2 bases and J by 2 bases, with 16 bases between the two germline ends. The CDR3 DNA is TGCAGTGCTAGACGAGTGCTAGCGACTACCTACGAGCAGTACTTC. Encoded protein: CSARRVLATTYEQYF.

This clonotype was seen a few times. V and J are TRBV28 and TRBJ2-1, with no clear D. V was pared by 7 bases and J by 4 bases, with 14 bases between. This CDR3 is 14 amino acids long. The germline V gene encodes CDR1 MDHEN and CDR2 SYDVKM. The CDR3 sequence: CASTASQYYNEQFF. The CDR3 DNA reads TGTGCCAGCACAGCGTCTCAGTATTACAATGAGCAGTTCTTC.

The chain couples TRBV9 to TRBJ2-1; 10 bases are a match to TRBD1. V dropped 0 bases and J dropped 8; count of bases not matched to a gene: 8. The germline V gene has CDR1 SGDLS and CDR2 YYNGEE. The CDR3 extends over 16 amino acids. The chain's CDR3 is CASSVGFGTGVDEQFF. In DNA form, the CDR3 reads TGTGCCAGCAGCGTAGGTTTCGGGACAGGGGTTGATGAGCAGTTCTTC.

The chain joins TRBV6-2 or TRBV6-3 to TRBJ2-1; 11 positions agree with TRBD2. Germline loops: CDR1 MNHEY, CDR2 SVGEGT. The trim removed 10 bases at V and 2 bases at J, leaving 4 bases unmatched. This CDR3 has 14 amino acids. CDR3 DNA sequence: TGTGCCACCCTACTAGCGGGAGCCTACAATGAGCAGTTCTTC. It codes for CATLLAGAYNEQFF.

This clonotype appeared many times. This chain uses TRBV3-1 with TRBJ2-7; D is unresolved. The V gene's germline CDR1 is LGHDT and CDR2 YNNKEL (reference sequence). The CDR3 length is 14 residues. Trimming left V 0 bases short and J 2 bases short, with 8 bases between. This CDR3 reads CASSQDSGTYEQYF. The CDR3 nucleotides are TGTGCCAGCAGCCAAGACTCCGGAACCTACGAGCAGTACTTC.

With regard to this clonotype: At one of its ends the junction is not consistent with the germline gene, which may arise from a read error. This sequence joins TRBV7-9 and TRBJ1-2; no reliable D call. Germline V gene data show CDR1 as SEHNR and CDR2 as FQNEAQ (reference sequence). CDR3 length: 10 amino acids. DNA for the CDR3: TGCGCCAGCTACAGTGAGGGCTACACCTTC. It yields the protein CASYSEGYTF.

This clonotype has only a few counts. The CDR3 spells CSARKFVAGNEQFF. In DNA, the CDR3 is TGCAGTGCTAGGAAATTTGTAGCGGGGAACGAGCAGTTCTTC. The rearrangement uses TRBV20-1 and TRBJ2-1, with 8 positions matching TRBD2. Unmatched junction bases numbered 11, after V lost 3 bases and J lost 10 bases. The germline V gene has CDR1 DFQATT and CDR2 SNEGSKA (reference sequence). The CDR3 consists of 14 residues.

J is TRBJ2-7 and V is TRBV5-1; D is possibly TRBD2 (7 bases). This CDR3 has 15 amino acids. From germline, CDR1 is SGHRS and CDR2 YFSETQ. V lost 4 bases and J lost 4, with 18 bases in between. This CDR3 is CASSPRRGEGYEQYF. CDR3 coding DNA: TGCGCCAGCAGCCCCAGGAGGGGGGAGGGGTACGAGCAGTACTTC.

This clonotype has more than one count but fewer than ten. This CDR3 reads CSARGPSSSYEQYF. The CDR3, as DNA: TGCAGTGCTAGAGGGCCATCCAGCTCCTACGAGCAGTACTTC. The chain employs TRBV20-1 and TRBJ2-7; D gene unclear. The CDR3 totals 14 residues. Germline V gene lookup returns CDR1 DFQATT and CDR2 SNEGSKA (reference sequence). Trimming cost V 1 base and J 0 bases, with 10 bases left between them.

This clonotype has ten or more counts. The DNA for the CDR3 is TGTGCCAGCGCCCTAGCGGGGGACCAAGAGACCCAGTACTTC. Its translation is CASALAGDQETQYF. V is TRBV12-3 or TRBV12-4 and J is TRBJ2-5, with 10 bases matching TRBD2. The V gene end was trimmed by 8 bases and the J gene end by 0 bases; junction bases not matched to a gene: 3. This CDR3 is built from 14 residues.

A few counts support this clonotype. The J gene is TRBJ2-4, the V gene TRBV4-3; the match to TRBD1 covers 7 bases. The junction had 2 bases not matched to a gene; V was cut back by 0 bases and J by 6 bases. CDR3 size: 14 residues. Germline assignment: CDR1 LGHNA and CDR2 YSLEER. CDR3 protein: CASSQDRGTNIQYF. CDR3 coding DNA: TGCGCCAGCAGCCAAGACAGGGGGACAAACATTCAGTACTTC.

This clonotype was detected many times. V gene TRBV4-3 combines with J gene TRBJ1-4, with D maybe TRBD1 (5 bases). The germline V and J ends were trimmed by 0 bases and 8 bases, with 19 bases remaining between them. The CDR3 is made up of 17 amino acids. CDR1 is LGHNA and CDR2 is YSLEER in the germline V gene. CDR3 region: CASSQEVASGSREKLFF. The CDR3 region has the DNA TGCGCCAGCAGCCAAGAGGTAGCTTCAGGGTCAAGGGAAAAACTGTTTTTT.

This clonotype has more than one count but fewer than ten. The chain employs TRBV9 and TRBJ2-3; 10 nucleotides align to TRBD2. Losses at the gene ends were 4 bases for V and 1 base for J; bases not matched to a gene: 12. Germline CDR1 is SGDLS and CDR2 is YYNGEE. This CDR3 spans 18 amino acids. The CDR3 sequence: CASSNGLAEAYRTDTQYF. CDR3 in DNA: TGTGCCAGCAGCAACGGACTAGCGGAAGCCTACCGCACAGATACGCAGTATTTT.

This clonotype was counted only a few times. The chain recombines TRBV7-9 with TRBJ2-1, with TRBD2 identical over 7 bases. This CDR3 has 17 residues. Germline lookup yields CDR1 SEHNR and CDR2 FQNEAQ (reference sequence). The V gene end was trimmed by 2 bases and the J gene end by 10 bases; junction bases not matched to a gene: 17. In DNA, the CDR3 is TGTGCCAGCAGCTTACCAAAGATAAGCGGGAAGGGACGAGAGCAGTTCTTC. This translates into CASSLPKISGKGREQFF.

Many counts were recorded for this clonotype. The V call is TRBV6-6, the J call TRBJ1-2; D may be TRBD1 (6 bases). The CDR3 spans 13 residues. Trimming took 6 bases from V and 4 from J, leaving 12 bases between them. Germline V lookup: CDR1 MNHNY, CDR2 SVGAGI (reference sequence). The CDR3 DNA sequence: TGTGCCAGCAGCTCGGGACAACCCTATGGCTACACCTTC. Amino acid sequence: CASSSGQPYGYTF.

This clonotype was counted only a few times. The genes are TRBV13 and TRBJ2-3; TRBD2 might be the D (6 bases). CDR1 and CDR2 (germline): PRHDT, FYEKMQ (reference sequence). The CDR3 length is 15 residues. Trimming cost V 2 bases and J 5 bases, with 14 bases left between them. Here the CDR3 reads CASSLTGLGGDTQYF. The CDR3 region has the DNA TGTGCCAGCAGCTTAACGGGACTTGGGGGAGATACGCAGTATTTT.

This chain joins TRBV9 and TRBJ2-5, with 8 bases fitting TRBD2. V trimming: 4 bases; J trimming: 5 bases; junction bases outside the gene matches: 13. This CDR3 comprises 16 residues. CDR1 is SGDLS and CDR2 is YYNGEE in the germline V gene. CDR3 residues: CASSPALRGAGETQYF. The CDR3 coding sequence is TGTGCCAGCAGCCCGGCTTTGCGGGGGGCCGGGGAGACCCAGTACTTC.

There are many counts of this clonotype. This chain connects TRBV10-3 to TRBJ2-5; D is ambiguous. The length of the CDR3 is 12 residues. CDR1 is ENHRY and CDR2 is SYGVKD in the germline V gene. V dropped 2 bases and J dropped 3 bases, with 4 bases sitting between them. CDR3 nucleotides: TGTGCCATCAGTGAGCGTGAAGAGACCCAGTACTTC. Its protein product is CAISEREETQYF.

This clonotype was observed a few times. The chain recombines TRBV28 with TRBJ2-7; D is uncertain. Germline CDR1 and CDR2: MDHEN and SYDVKM. Trimming removed 4 bases at V and 3 bases at J, with 16 bases between. The CDR3 contains 15 residues. The CDR3 loop reads CASSYSRRADYEQYF. CDR3 DNA sequence: TGTGCCAGCAGTTATTCGAGACGGGCTGACTACGAGCAGTACTTC.

This clonotype turned up a few times. The gene calls are TRBV12-3 or TRBV12-4 and TRBJ1-2; 11 nucleotides line up with TRBD1. Germline trimming cut 6 bases from V and 8 bases from J; bases unmatched to any gene: 11. The CDR3 runs 15 residues. The DNA of the CDR3 is TGTGCCAGCAGCAATCGGACAGGGGGCGCGGGAGGCTACACCTTC. Protein: CASSNRTGGAGGYTF.

The sample holds a few counts of this clonotype. The CDR3 DNA reads TGCGCCAGCAGCCTCGCGATGTACCAAGAGACCCAGTACTTC. Translating it yields CASSLAMYQETQYF. The chain employs TRBV5-1 and TRBJ2-5; D gene uncertain. Germline loops: CDR1 SGHRS, CDR2 YFSETQ. V lost 4 bases and J 0 bases, leaving 10 bases between the germline ends. The CDR3 spans 14 residues.

This clonotype has a handful of counts. J is TRBJ2-1 and V is TRBV29-1, with D perhaps TRBD2 (6 bases). The CDR3 has 13 residues. CDR1 SQVTM and CDR2 ANQGSEA come from the germline V gene. V lost 5 bases, J lost 4 bases, and 12 bases lay in between. The CDR3 here is CSVLKRAYNEQFF. CDR3 nucleotides: TGCAGCGTTTTGAAGCGGGCTTACAATGAGCAGTTCTTC.

The V gene is TRBV5-1, the J gene TRBJ2-7; tentative D call: TRBD2 (6 bases). The germline V gene encodes CDR1 SGHRS and CDR2 YFSETQ. The V end lost 3 bases, the J end lost 0 bases, and 13 bases lay between the germline ends. The CDR3 contains 15 residues. The CDR3 DNA sequence: TGCGCCAGCAGCTCGGGTCTGGAGGGCTCCTACGAGCAGTACTTC. Amino acid sequence: CASSSGLEGSYEQYF.

V usage is TRBV6-1 and J usage is TRBJ1-6; 7 positions match TRBD1. The ends lost 3 bases at V and 7 bases at J; junction bases unmatched: 3. The CDR3 runs to 14 residues. CDR1 is MNHNS, CDR2 SASEGT, per germline. As DNA, the CDR3 is TGTGCCAGCAGTGAGGGACAGAAGAATTCACCCCTCCACTTT. Its translation is CASSEGQKNSPLHF.

There are a few counts of this clonotype. The rearrangement links TRBV20-1 to TRBJ2-3; D remains ambiguous. This CDR3 has 12 amino acids. The V end lost 7 bases, the J end lost 0 bases, and 8 bases lay between the germline ends. Germline V gene lookup returns CDR1 DFQATT and CDR2 SNEGSKA (reference sequence). CDR3 region: CSVPGSTDTQYF. CDR3 nucleotide sequence: TGCAGTGTGCCAGGTAGCACAGATACGCAGTATTTT.

This rearrangement joins TRBV20-1 to TRBJ2-7; D might be TRBD1 or TRBD2, each matching 5 bases. V was cut by 3 bases and J by 6 bases, with 6 bases left in between. This CDR3 is built from 10 residues. CDR1 DFQATT and CDR2 SNEGSKA come from the germline V gene (reference sequence). In DNA, the CDR3 is TGCAGTGCTAGCGGGGCCGAGCAGTACTTC. Protein: CSASGAEQYF.

The chain employs TRBV11-2 and TRBJ2-5; D unresolved. The V gene lost 5 bases and the J gene lost 4 bases, with 17 bases spanning the gap. Germline CDR1 reads SGHAT; CDR2 reads FQNNGV. This CDR3 has 15 amino acids. In DNA form, the CDR3 reads TGTGCCAGCAGCCTTCGGGCAGGTGTGAGAGAGACCCAGTACTTC. Its translation is CASSLRAGVRETQYF.

The chain couples TRBV20-1 to TRBJ2-2; D might be TRBD2 (6 bases). This CDR3 has 13 amino acids. Trimming shortened V by 4 bases and J by 15 bases, and 21 bases separated the two germline ends. Per germline, CDR1 DFQATT and CDR2 SNEGSKA (reference sequence). The CDR3 nucleotides read TGCAGTGCTAAGTCCCCTGGAGGGCTGGGGGTGTTTTTT. The encoded protein is CSAKSPGGLGVFF.